This T cell receptor (beta chain) was captured in a study of CD8+ T cells in alopecia areata. Germline V gene data show CDR1 as DFQATT and CDR2 as SNEGSKA (reference sequence). The CDR3 totals 11 residues. In its sample, this clone was seen a few times. Antigen: not known. Sequencing used cDNA as its template, made by extracting RNA and reverse transcribing it. Data came from immunoSEQ multiplex PCR; TCRdb stores just in-frame clones and leaves some out. Found here are roughly 230,000 clones, 40% to 55% of them singletons; the top ten hold roughly 2.8%. Findings and caveats of the study: Persistence in scalp and blood during tofacitinib was observed for many expanded lesional clones.

Treatment defined: oral pan-JAK inhibitor, 5-10 mg twice daily. This receptor was taken from a human donor with alopecia areata. This chain connects TRBV20-1 to TRBJ2-7; 7 bases align to TRBD2. Sample: CD4+ T cells sorted from blood, taken at approximately week 36, from a patient treated with tofacitinib. The CDR3 here is CSASGTDEQYF. The CDR3 region has the DNA TGCAGCGCCAGCGGGACTGACGAGCAGTACTTC.